This T cell receptor (beta chain) was identified during a study of T cells in women clearing cervical HPV infection. Dot-blot hybridization genotyped cervical HPV amplified with MY09/MY11 PCR. The CDR3 spans 14 residues. V was pared by 3 bases and J by 3 bases, with 13 bases between. Germline V lookup: CDR1 SGHRS, CDR2 YFSETQ. Study-level points and caveats: Each sample's T-cell count was unknown, possibly confounding richness.

Measured with immunoSEQ multiplex PCR; TCRdb has only the in-frame clones, and not every one. The sample includes approximately 13,000 clones. With respect to this clone: No antigen is known for it. The read ends 3 residues before the CDR3 terminus; that terminus is restored from the germline J gene.

The sequence derives from a woman between 18 and 70 years old with a cervical HPV16 infection that either progressed to CIN3+ or cleared (not recorded which). The V and J genes are TRBV5-1 and TRBJ2-7, with a possible D match to TRBD1 (5 bases). The source material was blood buffy coat. Partial CDR3 DNA: TGCGCCAGCAGCTGGACCGACAGCTACTACGAG. It translates to CASSWTDSYYE. The whole CDR3 sequence reads CASSWTDSYYEQYF.